The 28 T cell receptor beta chains below all came from one sample that was sequenced in a study of PD-L1 blockade in urothelial cancer. Sample time point: pretreatment peripheral blood. Libraries were prepared by immunoSEQ multiplex PCR; TCRdb keeps only in-frame clonotypes and omits some of them. The sample yields about 86,000 clones, 70% to 90% seen once. This sample comprised PBMCs, obtained around atezolizumab (anti-PD-L1) treatment. The receptors come from a man aged 55 to 70 with urothelial cancer.

This chain connects TRBV2 to TRBJ1-4; D is ambiguous. The length of the CDR3 is 13 residues. V was cut by 6 bases and J by 0 bases, with 5 bases left in between. Germline values: CDR1 SNHLY, CDR2 FYNNEI. The DNA of the CDR3 is TGTGCCAGCAGCGGTACAACTAATGAAAAACTGTTTTTT. Translation: CASSGTTNEKLFF.

This chain connects TRBV5-1 to TRBJ1-6; 7 bases match TRBD1. The V gene's germline CDR1 is SGHRS and CDR2 YFSETQ. Trimming took 4 bases from V and 7 from J; bases not matched to a gene: 5. CDR3 length equals 14 residues. CDR3 DNA: TGCGCCAGCAGCCACGGACAGGCAAATTCACCCCTCCACTTT. It encodes CASSHGQANSPLHF.

The chain combines TRBV11-3 with TRBJ2-1; D not certain. CDR1 SGHNT and CDR2 YENEEA come from the germline V gene. The CDR3 runs to 13 residues. V lost 7 bases and J lost 6, with 13 bases in between. The CDR3 region is CASTHNYLNEQFF. CDR3 DNA sequence: TGTGCCAGCACCCACAATTACCTCAATGAGCAGTTCTTC.

The chain joins TRBV28 to TRBJ1-5; perhaps TRBD1 as D (6 bases). The V end lost 6 bases, the J end lost 3 bases, and 12 bases lay between the germline ends. Germline V gives CDR1 MDHEN, CDR2 SYDVKM. The CDR3 extends over 14 amino acids. The DNA of the CDR3 is TGTGCCAGCAGAGTCCGGGACACCAATCAGCCCCAGCATTTT. This codes for CASRVRDTNQPQHF. The whole variable domain, filled in from reference TRBV28 and TRBJ1-5, reads DVKVTQSSRYLVKRTGEKVFLECVQDMDHENMFWYRQDPGLGLRLIYFSYDVKMKEKGDIPEGYSVSREKKERFSLILESASTNQTSMYLCASRVRDTNQPQHFGDGTRLSIL.

J is TRBJ2-7 and V is TRBV9, with D possibly TRBD1 on 5 matching bases. From germline, CDR1 is SGDLS and CDR2 YYNGEE. V lost 3 bases and J 2 bases, leaving 12 bases between the germline ends. This CDR3 has 14 amino acids. The CDR3 bases are TGTGCCAGCAGCGACAGGTTGCGTCCCTACGAGCAGTACTTC. Translation: CASSDRLRPYEQYF.

The CDR3 nucleotides are TGTGCCAGCTCACCGTTTGCAATGGCGGGAGGGCCTATTAGTGAGCAGTTCTTC. Translating gives CASSPFAMAGGPISEQFF. The chain combines TRBV18 with TRBJ2-1, with 9 nucleotides matching TRBD2. Trimming at V came to 3 bases and at J to 9 bases, leaving 18 bases not matched to a gene. CDR1 is KGHSH, CDR2 LQKENI, per germline. The CDR3 sequence is 18 residues long.

This clone came up once. The V call is TRBV5-6, the J call TRBJ1-6, with a possible D match to TRBD1 (5 bases). The CDR3 is made up of 15 amino acids. The germline V gene encodes CDR1 SGHDT and CDR2 YYEEEE. V lost 4 bases and J lost 5, with 13 bases in between. For the CDR3, the DNA is TGTGCCAGCAGCGCTGGGGCCTCAAATAATTCACCCCTCCACTTT. Translating gives CASSAGASNNSPLHF.

The chain has TRBV9 and TRBJ2-1; unclear D gene. Germline loops: CDR1 SGDLS, CDR2 YYNGEE. With 0 bases removed from V and 5 bases from J, the gap between germline ends came to 6 bases. The CDR3 consists of 13 residues. As DNA, the CDR3 is TGTGCCAGCAGCGTAGAACGGGACAATGAGCAGTTCTTC. It specifies CASSVERDNEQFF.

This clone was seen a single time. This CDR3 is CASSPPGAKNIQYF. DNA for the CDR3: TGTGCCAGCAGTCCCCCGGGTGCCAAAAACATTCAGTACTTC. The chain carries TRBV6-5 and TRBJ2-4, with D unresolved. CDR3 size: 14 residues. V was trimmed by 5 bases and J by 1 base, leaving 9 bases between them. CDR1 is MNHEY and CDR2 is SVGAGI in the germline V gene.

A few counts support this clone. The chain employs TRBV5-4 and TRBJ2-1; no clear D gene. The CDR3 sequence is 16 residues long. Trimming shortened V by 2 bases and J by 0 bases, and 12 bases separated the two germline ends. Germline CDR1 and CDR2: SGHNT and YYREEE (reference sequence). Here the CDR3 DNA reads TGTGCCAGCAGCTTCCCCACCCTGAGCTCCTACAATGAGCAGTTCTTC. Amino acid sequence: CASSFPTLSSYNEQFF.

The chain carries TRBV28 and TRBJ1-1; D is unclear. The CDR3 consists of 11 residues. V lost 5 bases and J lost 11, with 12 bases in between. The germline gives CDR1 MDHEN, CDR2 SYDVKM. The CDR3 loop reads CASSRFRGAFF. The CDR3 DNA follows: TGTGCCAGCAGTCGCTTTCGCGGGGCTTTCTTT. Filled out from reference TRBV28 and TRBJ1-1, the complete variable domain reads DVKVTQSSRYLVKRTGEKVFLECVQDMDHENMFWYRQDPGLGLRLIYFSYDVKMKEKGDIPEGYSVSREKKERFSLILESASTNQTSMYLCASSRFRGAFFGQGTRLTVV.

The chain links TRBV30 to TRBJ1-4; possible D gene TRBD1, 5 bases. V gave up 0 bases and J gave up 3 bases, with 8 bases separating them. This CDR3 has 14 amino acids. Germline CDR1 GTSNPN, CDR2 SVGIG (reference sequence). In nucleotides, the CDR3 is TGTGCCTGGAGTGTTGGGGCCTCTAATGAAAAACTGTTTTTT. Protein product: CAWSVGASNEKLFF. Full variable domain (remainder filled in from reference TRBV30 and TRBJ1-4): SQTIHQWPATLVQPVGSPLSLECTVEGTSNPNLYWYRQAAGRGLQLLFYSVGIGQISSEVPQNLSASRPQDRQFILSSKKLLLSDSGFYLCAWSVGASNEKLFFGSGTQLSVL.

This clone has more than one count but fewer than ten. V gene TRBV10-3 combines with J gene TRBJ1-5; 8 nucleotides agree with TRBD1. Germline V CDR1 and CDR2: ENHRY, SYGVKD. V lost 6 bases and J lost 4; bases outside the gene matches: 2. The CDR3 loop spans 13 amino acids. CDR3 nucleotide sequence: TGTGCCATCAGGGACAGGGTAAATCAGCCCCAGCATTTT. Translated, it gives CAIRDRVNQPQHF.

The chain employs TRBV30 and TRBJ2-1; D not resolved. From germline, CDR1 is GTSNPN and CDR2 SVGIG (reference sequence). With 5 bases removed from V and 0 bases from J, the gap between germline ends came to 14 bases. The CDR3 has 15 amino acids. The CDR3: CAWGLGISSYNEQFF. CDR3 in DNA: TGTGCCTGGGGTTTGGGCATCAGCTCCTACAATGAGCAGTTCTTC.

CDR3 sequence (DNA): TGTGCCAGCAGCCGGAGCGGGGCTCGCTACAATGAGCAGTTCTTC. It encodes CASSRSGARYNEQFF. The V gene is TRBV7-3, the J gene TRBJ2-1, with TRBD2 identical over 7 bases. V shed 5 bases and J 3 bases; nucleotides not matched to a gene: 7. CDR3 length: 15 amino acids. Germline V CDR1 and CDR2: SGHTA, FQGTGA. The full variable domain, in which reference TRBV7-3 and TRBJ2-1 provide the parts outside the CDR3, is GAGVSQTPSNKVTEKGKYVELRCDPISGHTALYWYRQSLGQGPEFLIYFQGTGAADDSGLPNDRFFAVRPEGSVSTLKIQRTERGDSAVYLCASSRSGARYNEQFFGPGTRLTVL.

The chain has TRBV5-5 and TRBJ2-5; 7 nucleotides align to TRBD1. Trimming cost V 4 bases and J 3 bases; bases outside gene matches: 3. The CDR3 totals 13 residues. The germline V gene encodes CDR1 SGHKS and CDR2 YYEKEE (reference sequence). CDR3 residues: CASSRDREETQYF. Here the CDR3 DNA reads TGTGCCAGCAGCCGCGACAGGGAAGAGACCCAGTACTTC.

The rearrangement joins TRBV6-5 to TRBJ1-1; 7 positions match TRBD1. The CDR3 extends over 12 amino acids. V trimming: 6 bases; J trimming: 5 bases; junction bases outside the gene matches: 3. The germline CDR1 and CDR2 sequences are MNHEY and SVGAGI. In DNA, the CDR3 is TGTGCCAGCAGAGCAGGGGGAACTGAAGCTTTCTTT. Amino acids: CASRAGGTEAFF.

V and J are TRBV5-1 and TRBJ1-2; the D gene is possibly TRBD1 (6 bases). Germline values: CDR1 SGHRS, CDR2 YFSETQ. Trimming pared 0 bases from V and 5 bases from J, leaving 14 bases between. The CDR3 is 15 amino acids. This CDR3 is CASSLEGGTSYGYTF. Written as DNA, the CDR3 is TGCGCCAGCAGCTTGGAAGGGGGTACGTCGTATGGCTACACCTTC.

In DNA form, the CDR3 reads TGTGCCAGCAGCTTTAGCGGGGAGGCCGGGGAGCTGTTTTTT. This codes for CASSFSGEAGELFF. The chain links TRBV7-3 to TRBJ2-2; 8 nucleotides align to TRBD2. J gave up 6 bases and V 3 bases, and 3 bases lay outside the gene matches. The germline gives CDR1 SGHTA, CDR2 FQGTGA. The CDR3 is 14 residues long.

The chain links TRBV9 to TRBJ1-2; the D gene is possibly TRBD1 (6 bases). V lost 0 bases, J lost 5 bases, and 17 bases lay in between. The CDR3 totals 16 residues. CDR1 is SGDLS, CDR2 YYNGEE, per germline. Here the CDR3 DNA reads TGTGCCAGCAGCGTAGCCGCCAGGACAGCAAGATATGGCTACACCTTC. Translation: CASSVAARTARYGYTF.

The chain combines TRBV7-9 with TRBJ1-3; weak D call: TRBD1 (5 bases). The V end was cut by 3 bases, the J end by 8 bases, with 8 bases between. Germline V gives CDR1 SEHNR, CDR2 FQNEAQ (reference sequence). This CDR3 contains 12 residues. The CDR3 sequence is CASSFGGDTIYF. CDR3 DNA sequence: TGTGCCAGCAGCTTCGGAGGGGACACCATATATTTT.

This chain joins TRBV7-9 and TRBJ2-7; tentatively, D is TRBD2 (5 bases). The CDR3 covers 15 residues. Trimming took 0 bases from V and 6 from J, leaving 15 bases between them. Germline V gene data show CDR1 as SEHNR and CDR2 as FQNEAQ (reference sequence). CDR3 in DNA: TGTGCCAGCAGCTTAGCTCCCCGTGTCGGGGTCGAGCAGTACTTC. As protein: CASSLAPRVGVEQYF.

The chain has TRBV11-1 and TRBJ1-2; 8 bases line up with TRBD1. This CDR3 has 13 residues. The J segment lost 8 bases and the V segment lost 3 bases, leaving 5 bases of the junction unmatched. Per germline, CDR1 SGHAT and CDR2 FQDESV (reference sequence). CDR3 residues: CASSFSGGNGYTF. The CDR3 DNA reads as TGTGCCAGCAGCTTCTCAGGGGGCAACGGCTACACCTTC.

The chain has TRBV11-3 and TRBJ2-5, with a weak D call TRBD1 (5 bases). V was trimmed by 2 bases and J by 4 bases, leaving 11 bases between them. Germline CDR1 SGHNT, CDR2 YENEEA. The CDR3 sequence is 14 residues long. The chain's CDR3 is CASSLPVGPETQYF. CDR3 DNA: TGTGCCAGCAGCTTACCCGTGGGGCCAGAGACCCAGTACTTC.

CDR3 sequence reads: CASFEGGQETQYF. CDR3 nucleotide sequence: TGTGCCAGCTTCGAGGGTGGGCAAGAGACCCAGTACTTC. The gene calls are TRBV28 and TRBJ2-5; D may be TRBD2 (5 bases). Germline V gene lookup returns CDR1 MDHEN and CDR2 SYDVKM. CDR3 length equals 13 residues. Trimming removed 8 bases from V and 2 bases from J, with 12 bases in between.

About this clone itself: A read error may produce the germline difference seen at one junction end. V usage is TRBV27 and J usage is TRBJ2-2; D perhaps matches TRBD1 (5 bases). CDR3 size: 19 residues. CDR1 is MNHEY, CDR2 SMNVEV, per germline (reference sequence). CDR3 DNA sequence: TGTGCCAGTCGAAGGGTGTTGGACACCCTTTTTACGAATACCGGGGAGCTGTTTTTT. Translated: CASRRVLDTLFTNTGELFF.

A single count supports this clone. The chain recombines TRBV10-3 with TRBJ2-1; the D is unclear. The CDR3 totals 17 residues. CDR1 and CDR2 (germline): ENHRY, SYGVKD. With 0 bases removed from V and 4 bases from J, the gap between germline ends came to 16 bases. The DNA of the CDR3 is TGTGCCATCAGTGAGTCCCAGTCCTCCCGATATTACAATGAGCAGTTCTTC. Its protein product is CAISESQSSRYYNEQFF.

This clone has just a few counts. Distinct nucleotide sequences in the sample also encode this CDR3. The chain joins TRBV4-2 to TRBJ1-2; no clear D gene. Per germline, CDR1 LGHNA and CDR2 YNFKEQ. This CDR3 comprises 13 residues. V was pared by 1 base and J by 5 bases, with 8 bases between. CDR3 sequence: CASSQVGEYGYTF. CDR3 nucleotides: TGTGCCAGCAGCCAAGTCGGGGAGTATGGCTACACCTTC.